Presented here are 3 T cell receptor beta chains from one specimen sequenced in a study of CD8+CD57+ T cells in acquired aplastic anemia. Researchers used genomic DNA as the template to profile TCR beta VDJ and CDR3. TCRdb ran MiXCR on the reads and lists one entry per CDR3 protein. The top ten clones hold over 0.95% of a sample with roughly 150,000 distinct CDR3 sequences, approximately 43% of them seen once. Input material: sorted CD4+, CD8+, or CD8+CD57+ T cells (not recorded which) from PBMCs. The receptor source for this set is a human donor in good health.

The rearrangement uses TRBV15 and TRBJ2-7; a weak D match, TRBD1 (6 bases). The CDR3 has 14 amino acids. Trimming removed 1 base at V and 4 bases at J, with 11 bases between. CDR1 is LNHNV, CDR2 YYDKDF, per germline (reference sequence). DNA of the CDR3: TGTGCCACCAGCAGAGCCCAGGGGCCTTACGAGCAGTACTTC. It encodes CATSRAQGPYEQYF.

Points on this clonotype: A clone one base away is much larger, so this may be a read error. The chain carries TRBV5-1 and TRBJ1-1; D unresolved. CDR1 SGHRS and CDR2 YFSETQ come from the germline V gene. This CDR3 is built from 13 residues. The CDR3 DNA is TGCGCCAGCAGCTTGGTTGTGAACACTGGAGCTTTCTTT. Amino acid sequence: CASSLVVNTGAFF.

A remark on this clonotype: This could be a read error, since a much larger clone is one nucleotide away. V usage is TRBV6-1 and J usage is TRBJ1-6, with D tentatively TRBD1 (5 bases). Germline assignment: CDR1 MNHNS and CDR2 SASEGT. This CDR3 region has 13 residues. For the CDR3, the DNA is TGTGCCAGCTGGGACGGTGTTTGGGGACCCTTCCACTTT. It is translated as CASWDGVWGPFHF.